This TCR beta chain comes out of a study of tumor and adjacent non-tumor tissue in lung cancer. The wider study: Stage I to III disease affected 9 to 10 men and roughly five women aged roughly 31 to 76. Samples averaged around 3.9 million productive TCRbeta reads each.

This sample's RNA came from whole unsorted tissue. In its sample, this clonotype was seen a few times. What it binds is not known. Study-wide findings and caveats: Normal lung showed higher cumulative top 100 clone frequency than tumor. Tumor TCR diversity, when higher, was linked to shorter survival.

The library came from three nested PCR rounds adapted from ARM-PCR protocols. TCRdb used MiXCR to reprocess the multiplex PCR reads, holding one entry per CDR3 protein. This repertoire shows about 110,000 distinct CDR3 sequences, roughly 73% found once; its top ten account for about 40%. The sequence derives from a woman between 55 and 75 years old with non-small cell lung cancer. Source material: lung tumor tissue.

Here the CDR3 DNA reads TGTGCCAGCGAAGTGCAGGAACGCTATGGCTACACCTTC. Translation gives CASEVQERYGYTF. The chain joins TRBV28 to TRBJ1-2, with no clear D. V was clipped by 8 bases and J by 4 bases, with 14 bases between them. The CDR3 sequence is 13 residues long. In germline, CDR1 is MDHEN, CDR2 SYDVKM.